The clone carrying this T cell receptor beta chain was counted a few times. Its antigen is still unknown. Time point in this sample: newly diagnosed GD, antithyroid drugs for less than 3 months. PBMC-derived RNA was used for the TCR library. This record belongs to a study of regulatory T cells in long-lasting Graves disease. Study-wide findings and caveats: Persistent cases favored TRBV28, TRBJ1-2 and TRBJ2-5. Persistent patients shared more public clonotypes (about 2,700) than new patients (about 960).

Relying on iRepertoire HTBI primers and Arm-PCR of CDR3 regions, the team built TCR beta libraries. TCRdb re-called the multiplex PCR reads with MiXCR, one entry per CDR3 protein. The data contain around 250,000 distinct CDR3 sequences, around 19% of them seen just once; the ten biggest clones take up less than 15%. V was cut by 0 bases and J by 1 base, with 6 bases left in between. This CDR3 region has 14 residues. Germline CDR1 LNHNV, CDR2 YYDKDF (reference sequence). The same data also went into a second study, on T cells in Graves' hyperthyroidism and ophthalmopathy. From that report: When the TCR CDR3 underwent first-round RT-PCR, the HTBI primer set was used. In blood, most of the thyroid clonotypes expanded above 0.001 were also present.

This sample comprised peripheral blood mononuclear cells (PBMCs), obtained at new diagnosis, from a patient treated with antithyroid drugs. The chain carries TRBV15 and TRBJ1-1, with D hard to call. This clonotype was sampled from a woman aged 30 to 39 with Graves disease. DNA for the CDR3: TGTGCCACCAGCAGAGAAGCGGCGAACACTGAAGCTTTCTTT. Its protein is CATSREAANTEAFF.